A single sample gave rise to the 27 T cell receptor beta chains below, sequenced in a study of spatial heterogeneity in lung cancer. The time point is: blood at routine non-recurrence follow-up after resection. Material for sequencing was whole RNA from tumor, nontumor lung or frozen PBMC, left unsorted. MiXCR, run by TCRdb on the 5' RACE reads, gives a single entry per CDR3 protein. In the table there are around 120,000 distinct CDR3 sequences, 9% to 15% of which are singletons. Sequencing used PBMCs, obtained at follow-up. The receptor set was obtained from a male donor with early-stage non-small cell lung cancer.

This chain uses TRBV12-3 or TRBV12-4 with TRBJ1-4; D is perhaps TRBD1 (5 bases). Trimming removed 5 bases from V and 3 bases from J, with 13 bases in between. This CDR3 region has 15 residues. The CDR3 is CASSPDRGANEKLFF. CDR3 nucleotide sequence: TGTGCCAGCAGTCCGGACCGGGGCGCTAATGAAAAACTGTTTTTT.

This sequence joins TRBV9 and TRBJ2-1; either TRBD1 or TRBD2 may fit D (5 bases each). This CDR3 comprises 18 residues. V dropped 4 bases and J dropped 2 bases, with 22 bases sitting between them. Germline lookup yields CDR1 SGDLS and CDR2 YYNGEE. CDR3 protein: CASSPFEGWGKPYNEQFF. The CDR3 DNA is TGTGCCAGCAGCCCCTTCGAGGGTTGGGGGAAACCCTACAATGAGCAGTTCTTC.

This clonotype was found a few times. The chain combines TRBV4-1 with TRBJ2-3, with TRBD2 identical over 7 bases. Losses at the gene ends were 1 base for V and 9 bases for J; bases not matched to a gene: 1. CDR1 is MGHRA, CDR2 YSYEKL, per germline. The CDR3 runs to 12 residues. The CDR3 DNA follows: TGCGCCAGCAGCCAAGCCGGGGGGACGCAGTATTTT. Translating it yields CASSQAGGTQYF.

With respect to this clonotype: A read error may produce the germline difference seen at one junction end. This chain links TRBV4-1 with TRBJ2-7, with D perhaps matching TRBD1 (6 bases). The CDR3 consists of 15 residues. Germline CDR1 MGHRA, CDR2 YSYEKL. The CDR3 DNA sequence: TGCGCCAGCAGCCTAAGGGACACTAGAAGTTACGGGCAGTACTTC. It specifies CASSLRDTRSYGQYF.

The chain joins TRBV2 to TRBJ1-4; 7 bases are a match to TRBD1. J gave up 7 bases and V 7 bases, and 3 bases lay outside the gene matches. Germline CDR1 SNHLY, CDR2 FYNNEI. The CDR3 is 12 amino acids. The CDR3 spells CASKGAGEKLFF. CDR3 in DNA: TGTGCCAGCAAGGGGGCCGGTGAAAAACTGTTTTTT.

This clonotype occurred a few times. The V call is TRBV7-8, the J call TRBJ2-1, with TRBD1 identical over 9 bases. The CDR3 is made up of 18 amino acids. Trimming took 5 bases from V and 2 from J; bases not matched to a gene: 13. CDR1 and CDR2 from the germline V gene are SGHVS and FQNEAQ. CDR3 loop: CASSRRDRASFAYNEQFF. The DNA for the CDR3 is TGTGCCAGCAGCCGACGGGACAGGGCTAGTTTCGCCTACAATGAGCAGTTCTTC.

This clonotype has a count of ten or more. This rearrangement joins TRBV9 to TRBJ2-3; 9 positions agree with TRBD1. V trimming: 4 bases; J trimming: 5 bases; junction bases outside the gene matches: 11. CDR1 is SGDLS and CDR2 is YYNGEE in the germline V gene. The CDR3 consists of 16 residues. The CDR3 nucleotides read TGTGCCAGCAGCCCCCAAGCACAGGGGGCTTTAGATACGCAGTATTTT. This encodes CASSPQAQGALDTQYF. The full variable domain, in which reference TRBV9 and TRBJ2-3 provide the parts outside the CDR3, is DSGVTQTPKHLITATGQRVTLRCSPRSGDLSVYWYQQSLDQGLQFLIQYYNGEERAKGNILERFSAQQFPDLHSELNLSSLELGDSALYFCASSPQAQGALDTQYFGPGTRLTVL.

The gene calls are TRBV6-2 or TRBV6-3 and TRBJ2-2; 8 bases line up with TRBD1. This CDR3 spans 16 amino acids. J gave up 2 bases and V 6 bases, and 8 bases lay outside the gene matches. Germline CDR1 reads MNHEY; CDR2 reads SVGEGT. CDR3 coding DNA: TGTGCCAGCAGGCGCCGGGGACAGGACAACACCGGGGAGCTGTTTTTT. As protein: CASRRRGQDNTGELFF.

The chain combines TRBV12-3 or TRBV12-4 with TRBJ2-7, with D uncertain. CDR3 length: 11 amino acids. Between the trimmed V and J ends, which lost 6 bases and 7 bases, there was a span of 10 bases. The CDR3 nucleotides are TGTGCCAGCAGACTACATTGGGAGCAGTACTTC. This codes for CASRLHWEQYF.

The chain recombines TRBV7-3 with TRBJ1-1; D is unclear. The V and J ends lost 1 base and 1 base respectively, with 4 bases between them. Germline lookup yields CDR1 SGHTA and CDR2 FQGTGA. This CDR3 region has 13 residues. The CDR3 sequence is CASSLMPNTEAFF. The CDR3 bases are TGTGCCAGCAGCTTAATGCCGAACACTGAAGCTTTCTTT.

The table lists this clonotype with many counts. The gene calls are TRBV15 and TRBJ2-1; tentative D call: TRBD2 (5 bases). Germline V gene sequence: CDR1 LNHNV, CDR2 YYDKDF (reference sequence). V was pared by 0 bases and J by 2 bases, with 11 bases between. The CDR3 runs 16 residues. CDR3: CATSRDEGMAYNEQFF. The DNA of the CDR3 is TGTGCCACCAGCAGAGATGAGGGTATGGCCTACAATGAGCAGTTCTTC.

The table lists this clonotype with a few counts. V is TRBV12-3 or TRBV12-4 and J is TRBJ1-6; the match to TRBD1 covers 9 bases. Trimming at V came to 4 bases and at J to 9 bases, leaving 7 bases not matched to a gene. CDR3 length: 15 residues. CDR3 sequence (DNA): TGTGCCAGCAGTTCGATACAGGGGGCTAGTTCACCCCTCCACTTT. It translates to CASSSIQGASSPLHF.

This clonotype was detected ten times or more. This chain uses TRBV28 with TRBJ2-7; 7 positions agree with TRBD2. CDR1 is MDHEN, CDR2 SYDVKM, per germline. The junction had 12 bases not matched to a gene; V was cut back by 7 bases and J by 6 bases. The CDR3 contains 14 residues. The CDR3 coding sequence is TGTGCCAGCACCCTAAGGGAGGGTCCCCTCGAGCAGTACTTC. Protein: CASTLREGPLEQYF.

The chain carries TRBV13 and TRBJ2-4; a possible D gene is TRBD2 (5 bases). This CDR3 spans 15 amino acids. The ends were cut back, 0 bases at V and 6 bases at J, with 12 bases in the middle. CDR1 is PRHDT and CDR2 is FYEKMQ in the germline V gene (reference sequence). In nucleotides, the CDR3 is TGTGCCAGCAGCTTAGGGGACTTATCTAGAAACATTCAGTACTTC. Protein sequence: CASSLGDLSRNIQYF.

In this sample, this clonotype turned up many times. V is TRBV7-8 and J is TRBJ2-7; a weak D match, TRBD2 (6 bases). The germline CDR1 and CDR2 sequences are SGHVS and FQNEAQ. The CDR3 length is 13 residues. Trimming left V 3 bases short and J 0 bases short, with 6 bases between. In nucleotides, the CDR3 is TGTGCCAGCAGCTTGACTAGCTCCTACGAGCAGTACTTC. Amino acid sequence: CASSLTSSYEQYF.

This clonotype was found a few times. The V gene is TRBV7-9, the J gene TRBJ2-3, with D unresolved. Germline V CDR1 and CDR2: SEHNR, FQNEAQ (reference sequence). This CDR3 spans 15 amino acids. The germline V and J ends were trimmed by 2 bases and 0 bases, with 9 bases remaining between them. CDR3 sequence reads: CASSLLFTSTDTQYF. CDR3 bases: TGTGCCAGCAGCTTATTGTTCACTAGCACAGATACGCAGTATTTT.

This clonotype came up many times. The chain couples TRBV20-1 to TRBJ2-1, with TRBD2 matching 8 bases. V dropped 3 bases and J dropped 2; count of bases not matched to a gene: 3. Germline assignment: CDR1 DFQATT and CDR2 SNEGSKA (reference sequence). The length of the CDR3 is 14 residues. This CDR3 is CSARPGGPYNEQFF. The CDR3 coding sequence is TGCAGTGCTAGGCCGGGGGGGCCCTACAATGAGCAGTTCTTC.

This clonotype has ten or more counts. The chain recombines TRBV7-2 with TRBJ2-7; D not resolved. Per germline, CDR1 SGHTA and CDR2 FQGNSA. V was pared by 1 base and J by 0 bases, with 10 bases between. The CDR3 sequence is 15 residues long. CDR3 nucleotide sequence: TGTGCCAGCAGCTTAGGGGCAAGCAACTCCTACGAGCAGTACTTC. Translated: CASSLGASNSYEQYF.

Only a few counts were recorded for this clonotype. The chain uses TRBV27 and TRBJ2-5, with 14 bases aligning to TRBD2. Trimming at V came to 8 bases and at J to 7 bases, leaving 9 bases not matched to a gene. Germline lookup yields CDR1 MNHEY and CDR2 SMNVEV (reference sequence). This CDR3 region has 15 residues. The CDR3 here is CASRTSGGPRGTQYF. DNA for the CDR3: TGTGCCAGCCGGACTAGCGGGGGGCCAAGGGGGACCCAGTACTTC.

This chain joins TRBV30 and TRBJ2-3, with D hard to call. V was shortened by 3 bases and J by 0 bases, with 4 bases between the two germline ends. This CDR3 has 12 residues. Germline V gene sequence: CDR1 GTSNPN, CDR2 SVGIG (reference sequence). For the CDR3, the DNA is TGTGCCTGGAGCGCTAGCACAGATACGCAGTATTTT. Residues: CAWSASTDTQYF.

This clonotype was observed a handful of times. The chain links TRBV4-1 to TRBJ1-5; weak D call: TRBD1 (6 bases). V lost 0 bases and J lost 1, with 13 bases in between. Germline CDR1 and CDR2: MGHRA and YSYEKL. CDR3 length: 17 residues. The CDR3 protein is CASSQDRGEMSNQPQHF. CDR3 coding DNA: TGCGCCAGCAGCCAAGACAGGGGTGAGATGAGCAATCAGCCCCAGCATTTT.

This clonotype was observed a handful of times. The V call is TRBV7-3, the J call TRBJ1-2; D is ambiguous. The CDR3 has 15 amino acids. CDR1 is SGHTA and CDR2 is FQGTGA in the germline V gene. Trimming removed 0 bases at V and 0 bases at J, with 8 bases between. CDR3 sequence: CASSLTRAANYGYTF. For the CDR3, the DNA is TGTGCCAGCAGCTTAACCCGGGCAGCTAACTATGGCTACACCTTC.

This clonotype appeared many times. J is TRBJ1-2 and V is TRBV12-3 or TRBV12-4, with D possibly being TRBD1 (5 bases). The ends were cut back, 6 bases at V and 4 bases at J, with 9 bases in the middle. The CDR3 is made up of 12 amino acids. The CDR3 nucleotides are TGTGCCAGCAGAGACAGCATCTATGGCTACACCTTC. Translation: CASRDSIYGYTF.

This clonotype has just a few counts. V usage is TRBV28 and J usage is TRBJ2-2; the match to TRBD2 covers 9 bases. CDR1 and CDR2 from the germline V gene are MDHEN and SYDVKM. V lost 6 bases, J lost 5 bases, and 7 bases stayed unmatched. CDR3 length: 15 residues. CDR3 sequence: CASSPGLAVTGELFF. The DNA for the CDR3 is TGTGCCAGCAGCCCGGGACTAGCCGTTACCGGGGAGCTGTTTTTT.

The chain uses TRBV9 and TRBJ2-3; TRBD1 matches at 7 bases. The CDR3 has 16 residues. Looked up from germline, CDR1 is SGDLS and CDR2 is YYNGEE. V trimming: 2 bases; J trimming: 2 bases; junction bases outside the gene matches: 8. The CDR3 DNA follows: TGTGCCAGCAGCGTCGACAACAGGGGATTCACAGATACGCAGTATTTT. Translation gives CASSVDNRGFTDTQYF. Looking up the rest from reference TRBV9 and TRBJ2-3 gives the full variable domain: DSGVTQTPKHLITATGQRVTLRCSPRSGDLSVYWYQQSLDQGLQFLIQYYNGEERAKGNILERFSAQQFPDLHSELNLSSLELGDSALYFCASSVDNRGFTDTQYFGPGTRLTVL.

This clonotype is classed as medium-sized. The J gene is TRBJ2-2, the V gene TRBV6-2 or TRBV6-3, with D uncertain. V was shortened by 6 bases and J by 8 bases, with 4 bases between the two germline ends. This CDR3 is built from 10 residues. Germline lookup yields CDR1 MNHEY and CDR2 SVGEGT. The CDR3 region has the DNA TGTGCCAGCAGAGATGGGGAGCTGTTTTTT. Its translation: CASRDGELFF.

The gene calls are TRBV20-1 and TRBJ2-7; D is perhaps TRBD1 or TRBD2 (6 bases each). V was trimmed by 1 base and J by 6 bases, leaving 16 bases between them. Germline CDR1 and CDR2: DFQATT and SNEGSKA (reference sequence). This CDR3 region has 14 residues. Here the CDR3 DNA reads TGCAGTGCTAGAGGACCAGGAGGGGGTGGCGAGCAGTACTTC. Translated: CSARGPGGGGEQYF.